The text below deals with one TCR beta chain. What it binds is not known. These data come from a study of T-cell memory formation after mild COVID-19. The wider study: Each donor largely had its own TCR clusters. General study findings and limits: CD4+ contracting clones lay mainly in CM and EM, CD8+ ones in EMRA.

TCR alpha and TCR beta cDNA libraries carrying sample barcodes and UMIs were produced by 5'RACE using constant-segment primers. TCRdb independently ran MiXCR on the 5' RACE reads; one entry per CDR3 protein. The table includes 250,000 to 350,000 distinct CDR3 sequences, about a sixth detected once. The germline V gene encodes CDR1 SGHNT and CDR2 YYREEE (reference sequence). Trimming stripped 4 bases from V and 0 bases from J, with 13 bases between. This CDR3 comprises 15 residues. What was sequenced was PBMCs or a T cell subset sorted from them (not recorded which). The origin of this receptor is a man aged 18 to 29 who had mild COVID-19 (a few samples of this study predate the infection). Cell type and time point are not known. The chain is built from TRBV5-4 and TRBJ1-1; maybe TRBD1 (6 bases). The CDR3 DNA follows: TGTGCCAGCAGCCTTCAACAGGGAGTGAACACTGAAGCTTTCTTT. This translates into CASSLQQGVNTEAFF.